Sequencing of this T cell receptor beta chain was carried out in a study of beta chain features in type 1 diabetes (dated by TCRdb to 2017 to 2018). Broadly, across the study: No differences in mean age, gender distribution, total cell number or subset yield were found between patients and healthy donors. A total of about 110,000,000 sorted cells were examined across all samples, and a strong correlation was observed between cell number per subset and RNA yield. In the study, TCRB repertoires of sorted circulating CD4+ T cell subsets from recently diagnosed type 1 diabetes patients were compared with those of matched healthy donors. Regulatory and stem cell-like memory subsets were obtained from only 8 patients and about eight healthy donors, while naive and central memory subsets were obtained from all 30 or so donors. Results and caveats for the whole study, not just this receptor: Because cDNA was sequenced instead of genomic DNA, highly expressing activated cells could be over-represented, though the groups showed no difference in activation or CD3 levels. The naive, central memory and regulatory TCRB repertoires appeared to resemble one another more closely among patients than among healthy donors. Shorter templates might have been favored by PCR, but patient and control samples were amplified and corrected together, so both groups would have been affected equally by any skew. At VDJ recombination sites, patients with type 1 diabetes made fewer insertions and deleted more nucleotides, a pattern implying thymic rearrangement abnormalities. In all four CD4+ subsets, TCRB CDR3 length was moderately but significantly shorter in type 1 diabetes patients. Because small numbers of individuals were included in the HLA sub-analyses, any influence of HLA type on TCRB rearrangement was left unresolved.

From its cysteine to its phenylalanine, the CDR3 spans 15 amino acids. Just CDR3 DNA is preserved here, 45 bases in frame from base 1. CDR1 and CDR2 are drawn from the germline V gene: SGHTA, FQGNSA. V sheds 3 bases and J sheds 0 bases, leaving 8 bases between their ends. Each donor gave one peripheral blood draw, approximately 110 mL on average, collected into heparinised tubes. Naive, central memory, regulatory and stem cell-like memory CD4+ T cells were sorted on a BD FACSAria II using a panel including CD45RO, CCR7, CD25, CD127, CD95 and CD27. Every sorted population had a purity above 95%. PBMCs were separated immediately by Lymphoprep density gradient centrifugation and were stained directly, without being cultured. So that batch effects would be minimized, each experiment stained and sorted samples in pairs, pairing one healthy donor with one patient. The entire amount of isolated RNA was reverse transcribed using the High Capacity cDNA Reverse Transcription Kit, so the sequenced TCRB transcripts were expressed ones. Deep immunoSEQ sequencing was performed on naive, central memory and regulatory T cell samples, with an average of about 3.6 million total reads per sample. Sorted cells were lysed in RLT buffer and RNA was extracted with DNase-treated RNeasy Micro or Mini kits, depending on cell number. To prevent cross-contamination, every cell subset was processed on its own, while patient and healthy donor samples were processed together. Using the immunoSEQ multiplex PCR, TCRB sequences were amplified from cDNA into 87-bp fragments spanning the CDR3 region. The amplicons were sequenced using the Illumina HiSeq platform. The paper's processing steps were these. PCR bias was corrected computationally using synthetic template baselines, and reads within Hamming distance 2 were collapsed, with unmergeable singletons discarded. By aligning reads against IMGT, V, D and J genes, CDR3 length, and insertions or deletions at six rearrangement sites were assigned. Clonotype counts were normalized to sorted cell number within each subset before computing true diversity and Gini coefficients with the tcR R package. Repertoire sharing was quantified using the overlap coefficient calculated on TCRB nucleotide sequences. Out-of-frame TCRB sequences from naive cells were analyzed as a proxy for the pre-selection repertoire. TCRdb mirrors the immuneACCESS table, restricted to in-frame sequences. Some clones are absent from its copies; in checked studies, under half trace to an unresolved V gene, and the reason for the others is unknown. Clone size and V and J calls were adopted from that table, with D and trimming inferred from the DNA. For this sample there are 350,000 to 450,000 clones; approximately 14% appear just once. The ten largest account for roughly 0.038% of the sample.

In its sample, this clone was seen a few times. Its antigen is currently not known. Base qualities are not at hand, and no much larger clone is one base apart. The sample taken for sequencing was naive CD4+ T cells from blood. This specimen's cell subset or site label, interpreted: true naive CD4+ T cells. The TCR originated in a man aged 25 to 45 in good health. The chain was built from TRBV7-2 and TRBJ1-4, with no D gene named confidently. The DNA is TGTGCCAGCAGCTTGGGCTTTGCAACTAATGAAAAACTGTTTTTT. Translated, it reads CASSLGFATNEKLFF.